Listed below are T cell receptor beta chains from one sample, sequenced in a study of T cell responses to AZD1222 COVID-19 vaccine. The repertoire was sequenced with immunoSEQ multiplex PCR; TCRdb's copy has only in-frame clones and lacks some. The sample has 200,000 to 250,000 clones, 94% seen once. The sequencing used peripheral blood, collected 28 days after the second dose of the MenACWY control vaccine. The receptors stem from an adult who received the MenACWY meningococcal vaccine as a control. The conserved cysteine and the conserved F or W are not part of the CDR3 here.

TRBV9,ASSATISGDNEQF
TRBV4-1,ASSQVGRTGFYTEAF
TRBV6-5,ASSYSRPINSPLH
TRBV5-1,ASSRDRAVTEAF
TRBV28,ASRNPGANVLT
TRBV7-3,ASSSGLAGNTDTQY
TRBV18,ASSPRLGDTPYEQY
TRBV9,ASGNSLNTEAF
TRBV10-3,AISGTTTGEAF
TRBV3-1/TRBV3-2,ASSQVPDRGTNIQY
TRBV5-6,ASRDLAAPTGEQY
TRBV5-3,ARSLGHSSNQPQH
TRBV2,ASSELARGNEQF
TRBV7-8,ASSLAGSTYEQY
TRBV30,AWTLGTNYGYT
TRBV4-1,ASSQVQGASGNTIY
TRBV7-3,ASSLGYRGSDTQY